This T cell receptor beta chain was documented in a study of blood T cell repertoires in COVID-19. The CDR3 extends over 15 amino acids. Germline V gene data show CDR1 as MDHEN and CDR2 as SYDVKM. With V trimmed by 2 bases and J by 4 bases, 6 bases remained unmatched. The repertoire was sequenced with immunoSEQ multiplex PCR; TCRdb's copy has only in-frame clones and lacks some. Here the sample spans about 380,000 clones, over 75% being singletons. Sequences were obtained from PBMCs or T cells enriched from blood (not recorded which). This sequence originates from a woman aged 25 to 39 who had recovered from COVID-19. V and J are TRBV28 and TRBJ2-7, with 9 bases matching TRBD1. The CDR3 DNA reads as TGTGCCAGCAGTTTAGGAGGACAGGGGACGTACGAGCAGTACTTC. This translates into CASSLGGQGTYEQYF.